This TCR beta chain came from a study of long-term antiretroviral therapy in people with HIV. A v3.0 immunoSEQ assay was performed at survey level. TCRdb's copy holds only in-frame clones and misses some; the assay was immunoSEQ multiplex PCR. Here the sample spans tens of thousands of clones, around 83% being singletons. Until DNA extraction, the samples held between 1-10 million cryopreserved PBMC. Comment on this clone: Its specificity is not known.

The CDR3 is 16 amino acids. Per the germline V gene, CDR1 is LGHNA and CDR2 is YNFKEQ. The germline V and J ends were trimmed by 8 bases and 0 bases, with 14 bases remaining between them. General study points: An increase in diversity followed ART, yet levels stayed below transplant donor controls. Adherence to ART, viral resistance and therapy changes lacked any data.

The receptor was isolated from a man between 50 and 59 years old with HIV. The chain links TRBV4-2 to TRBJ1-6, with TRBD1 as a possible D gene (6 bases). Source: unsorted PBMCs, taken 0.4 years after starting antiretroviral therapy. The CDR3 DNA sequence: TGTGCCAGCTCTGCAGGGGATAGCTCCTATAATTCACCCCTCCACTTT. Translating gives CASSAGDSSYNSPLHF.